These 12 T cell receptor beta chains were all obtained from the same sample, sequenced in a study of early T cells in non-severe SARS-CoV-2 infection. TCRdb itself ran the 5' RACE reads through MiXCR, one entry per CDR3 protein. The repertoire holds some 23,000 distinct CDR3 sequences, with around 5.2% as singletons. The sample comprised whole blood. These receptors all come from an adult who was a healthcare worker with PCR-confirmed SARS-CoV-2 infection or an uninfected control (not recorded which).

This clonotype was seen repeatedly, ten times or more. The chain has TRBV4-3 and TRBJ2-3, with a tentative D call TRBD2 (6 bases). This CDR3 is built from 15 residues. Between the trimmed V and J ends, which lost 1 base and 0 bases, there was a span of 8 bases. The germline gives CDR1 LGHNA, CDR2 YSLEER. The DNA of the CDR3 is TGCGCCAGCAGCCAAGTGAGCGGGAGCACAGATACGCAGTATTTT. Translation gives CASSQVSGSTDTQYF.

This clonotype was counted many times. The rearrangement joins TRBV6-5 to TRBJ2-5, with TRBD2 identical over 10 bases. After removal of 4 bases from V and 5 bases from J, the junction contained 10 bases not matched to a gene. There are 16 residues in the CDR3. Germline CDR1 and CDR2: MNHEY and SVGAGI. Here the CDR3 reads CASSSEGLAYLETQYF. For the CDR3, the DNA is TGTGCCAGCAGTTCTGAGGGACTAGCGTATCTGGAGACCCAGTACTTC.

V usage is TRBV5-1 and J usage is TRBJ2-2; TRBD1 agrees at 7 bases. The CDR3 has 16 amino acids. Germline CDR1 SGHRS, CDR2 YFSETQ. J was trimmed by 0 bases and V by 2 bases; bases with no gene match: 4. CDR3 protein: CASSFGDRPNTGELFF. In DNA form, the CDR3 reads TGCGCCAGCAGCTTTGGGGACAGACCGAACACCGGGGAGCTGTTTTTT.

The chain couples TRBV12-3 or TRBV12-4 to TRBJ2-2; D is undetermined. The CDR3 loop spans 12 amino acids. The V end lost 6 bases, the J end lost 8 bases, and 10 bases lay between the germline ends. The CDR3 protein is CASSQPRGELFF. The CDR3 DNA reads as TGTGCCAGCAGCCAACCACGGGGGGAGCTGTTTTTT.

This clonotype was counted a few times. The chain couples TRBV5-1 to TRBJ1-1; D remains unclear. The germline V gene has CDR1 SGHRS and CDR2 YFSETQ. V lost 1 base and J lost 4, with 8 bases in between. This CDR3 has 13 residues. CDR3 nucleotide sequence: TGCGCCAGCAGCTTGTTGGAGGGCACTGAAGCTTTCTTT. Protein: CASSLLEGTEAFF.

This clonotype came up many times. The gene calls are TRBV29-1 and TRBJ2-1; D is unresolved. Germline-derived CDR1 and CDR2 are SQVTM and ANQGSEA. With 2 bases removed from V and 8 bases from J, the gap between germline ends came to 13 bases. CDR3 length: 13 amino acids. Here the CDR3 reads CSVEKRGVYEQFF. CDR3 nucleotide sequence: TGCAGCGTTGAAAAACGTGGGGTTTATGAGCAGTTCTTC.

This clonotype was seen a handful of times. CDR3 coding DNA: TGTGCCAGCTCACCCGAGACAGGGGTTGGCTACACCTTC. Protein product: CASSPETGVGYTF. This chain uses TRBV18 with TRBJ1-2, with 8 bases that match TRBD1. The germline CDR1 and CDR2 sequences are KGHSH and LQKENI. The CDR3 has 13 residues. The V and J ends lost 3 bases and 7 bases, in that order; junction bases with no gene match: 4.

This chain joins TRBV7-9 and TRBJ2-1; 9 bases are shared with TRBD2. Trimming at V came to 4 bases and at J to 6 bases, leaving 1 base not matched to a gene. The CDR3 extends over 13 amino acids. Looked up from germline, CDR1 is SEHNR and CDR2 is FQNEAQ (reference sequence). As DNA, the CDR3 is TGTGCCAGCAGCTGGACTAGCGTCAATGAGCAGTTCTTC. Translated, it gives CASSWTSVNEQFF.

This clonotype was counted a few times. The rearrangement joins TRBV7-9 to TRBJ2-2; D is uncertain. The CDR3 loop spans 17 amino acids. In germline, CDR1 is SEHNR, CDR2 FQNEAQ (reference sequence). The V gene lost 5 bases and the J gene lost 6 bases, with 22 bases spanning the gap. The CDR3 sequence is CASSPRPIAGRPGELFF. DNA for the CDR3: TGTGCCAGCAGCCCGAGACCTATTGCAGGCCGTCCCGGGGAGCTGTTTTTT.

Many counts were recorded for this clonotype. The gene calls are TRBV11-3 and TRBJ2-5, with 11 bases that match TRBD2. V shed 5 bases and J 1 base; nucleotides not matched to a gene: 3. Germline assignment: CDR1 SGHNT and CDR2 YENEEA. This CDR3 is 15 amino acids long. The CDR3 region has the DNA TGTGCCAGCAGCCCCGGGACTAGCGGCCAAGAGACCCAGTACTTC. Translating gives CASSPGTSGQETQYF.

This clonotype is deemed medium-sized. The genes are TRBV29-1 and TRBJ2-1; the match to TRBD1 covers 8 bases. The CDR3 spans 15 residues. From germline, CDR1 is SQVTM and CDR2 ANQGSEA. CDR3 sequence (DNA): TGCAGTGGGGGTCCCGACAGGGGCCCCTACAATGAGCAGTTCTTC. This encodes CSGGPDRGPYNEQFF.

V gene TRBV4-1 combines with J gene TRBJ2-1; 7 nucleotides line up with TRBD2. The CDR3 sequence is 17 residues long. CDR1 and CDR2 from the germline V gene are MGHRA and YSYEKL. J lost 6 bases, V lost 3 bases, and 14 bases had no gene match. The CDR3 coding sequence is TGCGCCAGCAGCCAGGTTCCGACTAGCCTTGGCCCCAATGAGCAGTTCTTC. Its translation: CASSQVPTSLGPNEQFF.